A single sample is the source of the 2 T cell receptor beta chains below, sequenced in a study of early T cells in non-severe SARS-CoV-2 infection. Each CDR3 protein is one row after TCRdb ran MiXCR on the 5' RACE reads. The sample comprises about 57,000 distinct CDR3 sequences, over 10% of which are singletons, and around 4.6% rests with the top ten. Sequenced material: whole blood. Receptor source: an adult who was a healthcare worker with PCR-confirmed SARS-CoV-2 infection or an uninfected control (not recorded which).

A few counts support this clonotype. V gene TRBV6-6 combines with J gene TRBJ2-7; unclear D gene. The CDR3 has 15 residues. From germline, CDR1 is MNHNY and CDR2 SVGAGI (reference sequence). V was trimmed by 7 bases and J by 1 base, leaving 17 bases between them. The CDR3 region is CASIPRPDGSYEQYF. The CDR3 region has the DNA TGTGCCAGCATCCCCAGGCCCGACGGATCCTACGAGCAGTACTTC.

Written as DNA, the CDR3 is TGCAGTGCTAGAGAAGTTTTCTCCTACGAGCAGTACTTC. This translates into CSAREVFSYEQYF. The chain recombines TRBV20-1 with TRBJ2-7, with unresolved D. Germline CDR1 and CDR2: DFQATT and SNEGSKA (reference sequence). There are 13 residues in the CDR3. Trimming left V 0 bases short and J 0 bases short, with 6 bases between.